These T cell receptor beta chains were read from a single sample in a study of cytomegalovirus exposure and HLA in healthy donors. Method: immunoSEQ multiplex PCR; TCRdb's copy keeps in-frame clones and lacks some. Here the sample spans about 150,000 clones, more than 75% being singletons. What was sequenced was PBMCs. The receptors shown here come from a young man in good health and CMV-seronegative. CDR3s include the opening cysteine and the closing phenylalanine or tryptophan. A D gene is named only where the DNA matches it firmly. A clone size is listed for some rows: how often the clone was seen (once, few, many), or a class if it is expanded.

abundance,v_gene,d_gene,j_gene,CDR3aa,CDR3nt
NA,TRBV6-4,TRBD2,TRBJ2-7,CASSFPGTSASEYEQYF,TGTGCCAGCAGTTTTCCCGGGACTAGCGCGTCGGAGTACGAGCAGTACTTC
NA,TRBV19,TRBD1,TRBJ1-2,CASSIAGQGMNGYTF,TGTGCCAGTAGTATTGCGGGACAGGGGATGAATGGCTACACCTTC
NA,TRBV28,TRBD1,TRBJ1-1,CASSPGQGWTEAFF,TGTGCCAGCAGCCCTGGACAGGGATGGACTGAAGCTTTCTTT
NA,TRBV6-1,NA,TRBJ2-1,CASQKGRTTNNEQFF,TGTGCCAGCCAAAAAGGGAGAACAACAAACAATGAGCAGTTCTTC
NA,TRBV14,NA,TRBJ1-2,CASSQDLGLRTF,TGTGCCAGCAGCCAAGATCTGGGACTTAGGACCTTC
NA,TRBV2,NA,TRBJ1-6,CASSENEAIDNSPLHF,TGTGCCAGCAGTGAAAATGAGGCTATCGATAATTCACCCCTCCACTTT
NA,TRBV5-4,TRBD1,TRBJ1-6,CASSHRDRDSPLHF,TGTGCCAGCAGCCACCGGGACAGGGATTCACCCCTCCACTTT
NA,TRBV5-1,TRBD1,TRBJ2-2,CASSLGPGQGANTGELFF,TGCGCCAGCAGCTTGGGGCCCGGACAGGGGGCTAACACCGGGGAGCTGTTTTTT
once,TRBV27,NA,TRBJ1-1,CASSPRQLNTEAFF,TGTGCCAGCAGTCCCAGACAACTGAACACTGAAGCTTTCTTT
NA,TRBV6-4,NA,TRBJ2-2,CATPGSGELFF,TGTGCCACCCCAGGATCCGGGGAGCTGTTTTTT
NA,TRBV2,NA,TRBJ1-2,CASTRDGYGYTF,TGTGCCAGCACGAGGGATGGATATGGCTACACCTTC
NA,TRBV7-2,TRBD2,TRBJ2-7,CASSSLAGGPYEQYF,TGTGCCAGCAGCTCCCTAGCGGGAGGGCCCTACGAGCAGTACTTC
NA,TRBV5-1,TRBD1,TRBJ1-2,CASSHSGTGINYGYTF,TGCGCCAGCAGCCATTCCGGGACAGGGATTAACTATGGCTACACCTTC
once,TRBV5-1,NA,TRBJ1-1,CASSSTGGDTEAFF,TGCGCCAGCAGCTCTACCGGGGGGGACACTGAAGCTTTCTTT
NA,TRBV5-1,NA,TRBJ1-1,CASSLTPGAPEAFF,TGCGCCAGCAGCTTGACCCCAGGGGCGCCTGAAGCTTTCTTT
few,TRBV7-2,NA,TRBJ1-2,CASSLGLGGGYTF,TGTGCCAGCAGCTTAGGACTGGGGGGAGGCTACACCTTC
NA,TRBV5-1,NA,TRBJ1-1,CASSLVAGEAFF,TGCGCCAGCAGCTTGGTGGCAGGTGAAGCTTTCTTT
NA,TRBV2,TRBD2,TRBJ2-7,CASSVGLAAPGSEQYF,TGTGCCAGCAGTGTGGGACTAGCGGCCCCGGGGAGCGAGCAGTACTTC
NA,TRBV5-1,TRBD1,TRBJ2-1,CASSLAPGQGNEQFF,TGCGCCAGCAGCTTGGCGCCGGGACAGGGCAATGAGCAGTTCTTC
NA,TRBV7-2,TRBD1,TRBJ1-4,CASSLVGGGGNNEKLFF,TGTGCCAGCAGCTTAGTAGGAGGGGGCGGTAATAATGAAAAACTGTTTTTT
NA,TRBV19,NA,TRBJ1-5,CASSTTGYQPQHF,TGTGCCAGTAGTACCACAGGGTATCAGCCCCAGCATTTT
NA,TRBV19,NA,TRBJ2-7,CASSPPDSDPYEQYF,TGTGCCAGTAGTCCCCCCGACTCAGACCCCTACGAGCAGTACTTC
NA,TRBV5-1,NA,TRBJ1-5,CASSLAGGFNQPQHF,TGCGCCAGCAGCTTGGCCGGGGGATTCAATCAGCCCCAGCATTTT
once,TRBV2,NA,TRBJ2-2,CASSRRGVNTGELFF,TGTGCCAGCAGCCGGAGGGGTGTGAACACCGGGGAGCTGTTTTTT
NA,TRBV5-4,NA,TRBJ1-6,CASRSGGRDSPLHF,TGTGCCAGCAGATCCGGAGGCCGGGATTCACCCCTCCACTTT
once,TRBV25-1,TRBD2,TRBJ2-1,CASRLAGSYNEQFF,TGTGCCAGCAGACTAGCGGGGTCCTACAATGAGCAGTTCTTC
NA,TRBV5-1,NA,TRBJ2-7,CASSLAKGIALSFFYEQYF,TGCGCCAGCAGCTTGGCCAAGGGGATAGCCTTAAGTTTCTTCTACGAGCAGTACTTC
NA,TRBV6-5,NA,TRBJ1-1,CASSLGMNTEAFF,TGTGCCAGCAGCCTCGGGATGAACACTGAAGCTTTCTTT
NA,TRBV27,TRBD1,TRBJ1-1,CASRRRTGPLPTEAFF,TGTGCCAGCAGACGACGGACAGGGCCCTTACCCACTGAAGCTTTCTTT
few,TRBV5-1,NA,TRBJ2-2,CASSYYRDGTGELFF,TGCGCCAGCAGCTACTACAGGGACGGCACCGGGGAGCTGTTTTTT
once,TRBV7-6,NA,TRBJ2-1,CASSKRYERSYNEQFF,TGTGCCAGCAGCAAACGGTACGAGAGATCCTACAATGAGCAGTTCTTC
NA,TRBV12-5,TRBD1,TRBJ2-5,CASGLPTGGIETQYF,TGTGCTAGTGGTTTACCGACAGGGGGCATAGAGACCCAGTACTTC
NA,TRBV7-9,TRBD1,TRBJ2-7,CASRPGQVDEQYF,TGTGCCAGCAGGCCAGGACAGGTAGACGAGCAGTACTTC
NA,TRBV25-1,TRBD1,TRBJ1-1,CASSESIGQGAGAFF,TGTGCCAGCAGTGAATCCATCGGACAGGGGGCCGGGGCTTTCTTT
NA,TRBV28,TRBD2,TRBJ2-3,CASSLGGWSTDTQYF,TGTGCCAGCAGCCTGGGGGGGTGGAGCACAGATACGCAGTATTTT
NA,TRBV6-1,NA,TRBJ2-1,CASSESHFRRDPYSYNEQFF,TGTGCCAGCAGTGAATCTCATTTTCGGCGGGACCCCTACTCCTACAATGAGCAGTTCTTC
NA,TRBV5-1,TRBD1,TRBJ2-1,CASSLGQGAVYNEQFF,TGCGCCAGCAGCTTGGGACAGGGGGCGGTCTACAATGAGCAGTTCTTC
NA,TRBV7-8,NA,TRBJ2-2,CASSLDSFTTGELFF,TGTGCCAGCAGCTTAGACAGCTTTACCACCGGGGAGCTGTTTTTT
once,TRBV4-2,TRBD1,TRBJ1-1,CASSQLTTGVGTEAFF,TGTGCCAGCAGCCAACTAACCACAGGGGTTGGCACTGAAGCTTTCTTT
NA,TRBV7-9,TRBD2,TRBJ2-7,CASSSSTSGGYEQYF,TGTGCCAGCAGCTCGTCAACTAGCGGGGGCTACGAGCAGTACTTC
NA,TRBV28,TRBD1,TRBJ1-4,CASSLRRDRGFEKLFF,TGTGCCAGCAGTCTGCGGAGGGACAGGGGGTTTGAAAAACTGTTTTTT
NA,TRBV2,NA,TRBJ1-5,CASSEAHPSNQPQHF,TGTGCCAGCAGTGAAGCACACCCTAGCAATCAGCCCCAGCATTTT
NA,TRBV11-3,TRBD2,TRBJ2-1,CASSLVSGGKGNEQFF,TGTGCCAGCAGCTTAGTATCGGGGGGAAAGGGCAATGAGCAGTTCTTC
few,TRBV2,NA,TRBJ2-5,CASSEQGLSQETQYF,TGTGCCAGCAGTGAACAGGGGCTCAGTCAAGAGACCCAGTACTTC
once,TRBV6-6,NA,TRBJ2-3,CASSYSGGRTDTQYF,TGTGCCAGCAGTTACTCCGGGGGGCGCACAGATACGCAGTATTTT
NA,TRBV6-6,TRBD1,TRBJ1-2,CASSGTVNYGYTF,TGTGCCAGCAGTGGGACAGTTAACTATGGCTACACCTTC
few,TRBV18,TRBD1,TRBJ1-5,CASSKNTGTGGVMSNQPQHF,TGTGCCAGCTCAAAAAACACCGGGACAGGAGGGGTGATGAGCAATCAGCCCCAGCATTTT
NA,TRBV2,TRBD1,TRBJ1-1,CASTETTGDPEAFF,TGTGCCAGCACCGAGACGACAGGGGACCCTGAAGCTTTCTTT
NA,TRBV6-5,TRBD1,TRBJ1-1,CVSEVGQGTEAFF,TGTGTCTCAGAAGTGGGACAGGGGACTGAAGCTTTCTTT
NA,TRBV5-1,NA,TRBJ2-7,CASSLTEQIIAEQYF,TGCGCCAGCAGCTTGACAGAACAAATCATCGCCGAGCAGTACTTC
NA,TRBV15,TRBD1,TRBJ2-2,CATSSNRDRLTGELFF,TGTGCCACCAGCAGCAACCGGGACAGGTTGACCGGGGAGCTGTTTTTT
NA,TRBV27,NA,TRBJ2-7,CASSKQGRGTYEQYF,TGTGCCAGCAGTAAACAGGGCAGGGGTACCTACGAGCAGTACTTC
once,TRBV5-1,TRBD1,TRBJ1-2,CASSLARGTGGYGYTF,TGCGCCAGCAGCTTGGCCCGAGGGACAGGGGGATATGGCTACACCTTC
NA,TRBV18,NA,TRBJ1-1,CASSSDRNTEAFF,TGTGCCAGCTCCTCGGACAGGAACACTGAAGCTTTCTTT